What follows are 26 T cell receptor beta chains derived from one specimen sequenced in a study of shared clonotypes between healthy human individuals. The method was immunoSEQ multiplex PCR; TCRdb's version includes in-frame clones alone and lacks a portion of them. The sample carries roughly 1 million clones, roughly 80% recorded once. Sequenced input: memory CD4+ T cells sorted from blood. Subset defined: CD45RA-negative fraction. These receptors were taken from a young man in good health.

The chain recombines TRBV7-2 with TRBJ2-3; D not certain. Germline-derived CDR1 and CDR2 are SGHTA and FQGNSA. CDR3 length: 15 amino acids. With 5 bases removed from V and 1 base from J, the gap between germline ends came to 13 bases. CDR3 in DNA: TGTGCCAGCAGCCACCCCAACTTCGGCACAGATACGCAGTATTTT. Its translation: CASSHPNFGTDTQYF.

V usage is TRBV19 and J usage is TRBJ1-3, with unresolved D. Between the trimmed V and J ends, which lost 5 bases and 8 bases, there was a span of 16 bases. CDR1 and CDR2 (germline): LNHDA, SQIVND (reference sequence). The CDR3 is 14 amino acids. CDR3 bases: TGTGCCAGTAGTCCGAGGGTGTCTGGCTACACCATATATTTT. Translating gives CASSPRVSGYTIYF.

The chain uses TRBV23-1 and TRBJ1-2; the D is unclear. TRBV23-1 is marked as an open reading frame, function uncertain. The CDR3 spans 16 residues. The V end lost 6 bases, the J end lost 2 bases, and 19 bases lay between the germline ends. In DNA, the CDR3 is TGCGCCAGCAGGTCCCACCCCGGGCAGACAAACTATGGCTACACCTTC. It codes for CASRSHPGQTNYGYTF.

This clone came up a few times. The J gene is TRBJ2-5, the V gene TRBV10-1, with TRBD2 identical over 7 bases. Germline CDR1 reads WNHNN; CDR2 reads SYGVQD (reference sequence). CDR3 size: 14 residues. The junction had 11 bases not matched to a gene; V was cut back by 6 bases and J by 7 bases. The CDR3 nucleotides are TGCGCCAGCAGCTTAGCGGGTCCCACGGGGACCCAGTACTTC. Residues: CASSLAGPTGTQYF.

This clone occurred once. The V call is TRBV4-3, the J call TRBJ2-2; weak D call: TRBD1 (5 bases). V gave up 6 bases and J gave up 7 bases, with 15 bases separating them. The CDR3 runs 14 residues. Germline CDR1 reads LGHNA; CDR2 reads YSLEER. CDR3 nucleotide sequence: TGCGCCAGCAGGCGGTTCCAGGGCGTCGGGGAGCTGTTTTTT. Protein sequence: CASRRFQGVGELFF.

This clone was counted a few times. This chain joins TRBV5-1 and TRBJ1-1; D is unclear. The CDR3 covers 12 residues. With 2 bases removed from V and 5 bases from J, the gap between germline ends came to 7 bases. CDR1 is SGHRS and CDR2 is YFSETQ in the germline V gene. The CDR3 loop reads CASSLTGTEAFF. The CDR3 nucleotides read TGCGCCAGCAGCTTAACCGGGACTGAAGCTTTCTTT.

The gene calls are TRBV27 and TRBJ1-5; D gene ambiguous. The CDR3 length is 14 residues. Germline V lookup: CDR1 MNHEY, CDR2 SMNVEV (reference sequence). Trimming removed 3 bases from V and 5 bases from J, with 11 bases in between. The CDR3 DNA sequence: TGTGCCAGCAGTTTTCGCGGGGTCGATCAGCCCCAGCATTTT. Its translation is CASSFRGVDQPQHF.

The V and J genes are TRBV10-3 and TRBJ2-5; 9 bases map to TRBD1. The germline CDR1 and CDR2 sequences are ENHRY and SYGVKD. With V trimmed by 6 bases and J by 5 bases, 13 bases remained unmatched. CDR3 length: 16 residues. DNA of the CDR3: TGTGCCATCAGCATTTCCTCCGGGACAGGGCTGGAGACCCAGTACTTC. It yields the protein CAISISSGTGLETQYF.

This clone occurred once. The V call is TRBV6-6, the J call TRBJ1-6; D gene ambiguous. The CDR3 sequence is 14 residues long. The germline V and J ends were trimmed by 5 bases and 7 bases, with 12 bases remaining between them. The germline V gene encodes CDR1 MNHNY and CDR2 SVGAGI (reference sequence). The CDR3 DNA follows: TGTGCCAGCAGTCTCCAGCAGACGAATTCACCCCTCCACTTT. It translates to CASSLQQTNSPLHF.

The chain employs TRBV11-2 and TRBJ2-7; 12 bases map to TRBD2. CDR3 length: 17 residues. The J segment lost 7 bases and the V segment lost 5 bases, leaving 15 bases of the junction unmatched. The germline CDR1 and CDR2 sequences are SGHAT and FQNNGV. In nucleotides, the CDR3 is TGTGCCAGCAGCCCAAGACTAGCGGGGGCCATGAACGGGGAGCAGTACTTC. Protein product: CASSPRLAGAMNGEQYF.

CDR3 sequence reads: CASRATSGGTGELFF. The CDR3 DNA reads as TGCGCCAGCAGAGCCACTAGCGGTGGCACCGGGGAGCTGTTTTTT. The chain employs TRBV4-3 and TRBJ2-2; 8 bases are a match to TRBD2. Losses at the gene ends were 6 bases for V and 4 bases for J; bases not matched to a gene: 7. Germline V gene sequence: CDR1 LGHNA, CDR2 YSLEER. CDR3 size: 15 residues.

V usage is TRBV7-6 and J usage is TRBJ1-4; tentatively, D is TRBD1 (5 bases). Germline V CDR1 and CDR2: SGHVS, FNYEAQ. The V end was cut by 2 bases, the J end by 5 bases, with 9 bases between. The CDR3 covers 14 residues. The CDR3 protein is CASSLQQGNEKLFF. The CDR3, as DNA: TGTGCCAGCAGCTTACAGCAGGGCAATGAAAAACTGTTTTTT.

The J gene is TRBJ2-1, the V gene TRBV27, with TRBD2 as a possible D gene (6 bases). Germline V gene lookup returns CDR1 MNHEY and CDR2 SMNVEV (reference sequence). V lost 6 bases, J lost 4 bases, and 13 bases lay in between. This CDR3 spans 14 amino acids. The CDR3 sequence is CASRGRERYNEQFF. The CDR3 DNA sequence: TGTGCCAGCAGAGGGCGGGAACGATACAATGAGCAGTTCTTC.

The gene calls are TRBV6-1 and TRBJ2-7; D perhaps matches TRBD2 (6 bases). Germline V gene lookup returns CDR1 MNHNS and CDR2 SASEGT. V gave up 3 bases and J gave up 4 bases, with 16 bases separating them. This CDR3 is built from 15 residues. The CDR3 nucleotides read TGTGCCAGCAGTGACCCTTGGGACTCTAGATACGAGCAGTACTTC. This encodes CASSDPWDSRYEQYF.

The rearrangement links TRBV6-5 to TRBJ2-5; weak D call: TRBD2 (5 bases). The CDR3 loop spans 13 amino acids. V was clipped by 2 bases and J by 5 bases, with 9 bases between them. Germline CDR1 reads MNHEY; CDR2 reads SVGAGI. In DNA, the CDR3 is TGTGCCAGCAGTTACGGGCTAGCTGAGACCCAGTACTTC. It encodes CASSYGLAETQYF.

This chain connects TRBV25-1 to TRBJ1-3; D may be TRBD1 (5 bases). This CDR3 spans 13 amino acids. V lost 6 bases, J lost 3 bases, and 9 bases lay in between. From germline, CDR1 is MGHDK and CDR2 SYGVNS. Here the CDR3 DNA reads TGTGCCAGCAGCCCAGGGTTTGGAAACACCATATATTTT. Its protein is CASSPGFGNTIYF. The variable domain in full, completed from reference TRBV25-1 and TRBJ1-3, reads EADIYQTPRYLVIGTGKKITLECSQTMGHDKMYWYQQDPGMELHLIHYSYGVNSTEKGDLSSESTVSRIRTEHFPLTLESARPSHTSQYLCASSPGFGNTIYFGEGSWLTVV.

The J gene is TRBJ1-1, the V gene TRBV6-5; 7 positions match TRBD1. The V segment lost 7 bases and the J segment 4 bases; nucleotides outside the gene matches: 9. There are 14 residues in the CDR3. CDR1 and CDR2 (germline): MNHEY, SVGAGI. The CDR3 sequence is CASTLQGTGTEAFF. Here the CDR3 DNA reads TGTGCCAGCACCCTACAGGGGACGGGCACTGAAGCTTTCTTT.

This chain uses TRBV18 with TRBJ1-2; 7 bases are shared with TRBD1. Per the germline V gene, CDR1 is KGHSH and CDR2 is LQKENI. The trim removed 3 bases at V and 0 bases at J, leaving 13 bases unmatched. This CDR3 contains 18 residues. CDR3: CASSPLGGGGGPNYGYTF. The CDR3 DNA reads as TGTGCCAGCTCACCCCTAGGAGGGGGCGGGGGACCTAACTATGGCTACACCTTC.

This rearrangement joins TRBV5-4 to TRBJ2-1; TRBD1 matches at 9 bases. J lost 0 bases, V lost 4 bases, and 5 bases had no gene match. This CDR3 is 16 amino acids long. Germline lookup yields CDR1 SGHNT and CDR2 YYREEE (reference sequence). The CDR3 DNA follows: TGTGCCAGCAGCCTCCCGACAGGGGGCTCCTACAATGAGCAGTTCTTC. Its translation is CASSLPTGGSYNEQFF.

The chain recombines TRBV10-3 with TRBJ2-5, with TRBD2 identical over 9 bases. V was pared by 6 bases and J by 1 base, with 6 bases of the junction left unmatched. This CDR3 is 15 amino acids long. Looked up from germline, CDR1 is ENHRY and CDR2 is SYGVKD. The CDR3 DNA sequence: TGTGCCATCAGCGATAGCGGGGGAACCCAAGAGACCCAGTACTTC. Protein product: CAISDSGGTQETQYF.

The chain recombines TRBV6-5 with TRBJ2-6; D might be TRBD2 (5 bases). The CDR3 consists of 15 residues. Germline CDR1 reads MNHEY; CDR2 reads SVGAGI. Between the trimmed V and J ends, which lost 5 bases and 0 bases, there was a span of 8 bases. The chain's CDR3 is CASSRGFSGANVLTF. The CDR3 DNA follows: TGTGCCAGCAGTCGGGGATTCTCTGGGGCCAACGTCCTGACTTTC.

A note on this clone: The same CDR3 is also encoded by other DNA sequences in this sample. The chain links TRBV30 to TRBJ1-4; D gene uncertain. Deletions cut 0 bases from V and 8 bases from J, with 10 bases between. Germline assignment: CDR1 GTSNPN and CDR2 SVGIG (reference sequence). The length of the CDR3 is 13 residues. The CDR3 DNA is TGTGCCTGGAGTGTAAGGCAGAACGAAAAACTGTTTTTT. Protein product: CAWSVRQNEKLFF.

This chain connects TRBV2 to TRBJ1-2, with a tentative D call TRBD1 (5 bases). Trimming took 7 bases from V and 7 from J, leaving 19 bases between them. CDR1 and CDR2 from the germline V gene are SNHLY and FYNNEI. The CDR3 spans 14 residues. In DNA form, the CDR3 reads TGTGCCAGCACCGGATCGGGGGTTACAGGTGGCTACACCTTC. Translating it yields CASTGSGVTGGYTF.

This rearrangement joins TRBV7-2 to TRBJ2-7; a weak D match, TRBD1 (6 bases). Germline loops: CDR1 SGHTA, CDR2 FQGNSA. Trimming took off 5 bases at V and 3 bases at J, with 14 bases between the two ends. This CDR3 is 14 amino acids long. Written as DNA, the CDR3 is TGTGCCAGCAGCCAAAATGAACAGGGCTACGAGCAGTACTTC. Amino acid sequence: CASSQNEQGYEQYF. Based on the CDR3 plus reference TRBV7-2 and TRBJ2-7, the full variable domain is GAGVSQSPSNKVTEKGKDVELRCDPISGHTALYWYRQSLGQGLEFLIYFQGNSAPDKSGLPSDRFSAERTGGSVSTLTIQRTQQEDSAVYLCASSQNEQGYEQYFGPGTRLTVT.

On this clone: This specimen includes other DNA sequences encoding the same CDR3. The V and J genes are TRBV6-5 and TRBJ2-2; D gene unclear. The V gene lost 5 bases and the J gene lost 6 bases, with 10 bases spanning the gap. The length of the CDR3 is 13 residues. From germline, CDR1 is MNHEY and CDR2 SVGAGI. The CDR3 DNA reads TGTGCCAGCAGTCCCCTGGCGTCCGGGGAGCTGTTTTTT. The encoded protein is CASSPLASGELFF.

V gene TRBV4-3 combines with J gene TRBJ2-7, with 7 bases identical to TRBD2. Germline V gene data show CDR1 as LGHNA and CDR2 as YSLEER. V lost 4 bases and J lost 7; bases outside the gene matches: 13. This CDR3 is built from 15 residues. DNA for the CDR3: TGCGCCAGCAGCCCACTGGCTAGCGGTCGGCGGGAGCAGTACTTC. The encoded protein is CASSPLASGRREQYF.